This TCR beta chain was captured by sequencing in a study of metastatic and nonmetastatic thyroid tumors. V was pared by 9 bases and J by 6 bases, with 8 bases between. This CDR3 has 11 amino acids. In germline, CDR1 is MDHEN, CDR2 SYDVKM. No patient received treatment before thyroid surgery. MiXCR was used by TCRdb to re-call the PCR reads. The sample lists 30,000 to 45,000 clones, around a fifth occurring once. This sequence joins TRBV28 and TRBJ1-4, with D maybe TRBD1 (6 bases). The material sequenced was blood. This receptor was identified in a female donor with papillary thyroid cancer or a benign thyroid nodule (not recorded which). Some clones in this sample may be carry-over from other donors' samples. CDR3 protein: CASPGDEKLFF. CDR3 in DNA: TGTGCCAGTCCAGGGGATGAAAAACTGTTTTTT.